This T cell receptor (beta chain) comes out of a study of spatial heterogeneity in lung cancer. About the research overall: Roughly two years after resection was the median timing of the follow-up PBMC samples, which were sequenced when available. As counted in raw reads, each unique TCR and UMI combination appeared more than ten times on average.

Via MiXCR, TCRdb re-called the 5' RACE reads, giving one row per CDR3 protein. The table includes more than 30,000 distinct CDR3 sequences, about 9.4% detected once. Time point denoted: blood at routine non-recurrence follow-up after resection. Whole RNA from tumor, nontumor lung or frozen PBMC was sequenced unsorted. CDR3 size: 14 residues. Germline V gene data show CDR1 as MNHEY and CDR2 as SVGAGI. The junction had 5 bases not matched to a gene; V was cut back by 4 bases and J by 4 bases. This specimen was PBMCs, taken at follow-up. The chain combines TRBV6-5 with TRBJ1-1, with 8 bases aligning to TRBD1. The source is a female donor with early-stage non-small cell lung cancer. CDR3 region: CASSFRGLGTEAFF. CDR3 nucleotides: TGTGCCAGCAGTTTCAGGGGGCTGGGCACTGAAGCTTTCTTT.